One and the same sample provided the 10 T cell receptor beta chains below, sequenced in a study of CXCR3-negative and CXCR3-positive naive CD8 T cells. Antigens of these TCRs are unknown. 5' RACE that incorporated UMI labels was used to prepare the TRB cDNA libraries. TCRdb re-called the 5' RACE reads; one entry per CDR3 protein, DNA not given. The sample shows under 70,000 distinct CDR3 sequences, and around 4.8% sits with its ten largest clones. Overall study results and limits: CXCR3-positive naive cells had more hydrophobic TRB CDR3s than CXCR3-negative naive cells.

Source material: naive CXCR3+ CD8+ T cells from blood. The subset is: CD45RO-CCR7+CD27+CD95- naive CD8+ T cells expressing CXCR3 (TNR3+). These receptor sequences come from a human donor in good health. Some clones in this sample may be carry-over from other donors' samples.

This chain uses TRBV20-1 with TRBJ2-1. This CDR3 is built from 12 residues. Germline CDR1 and CDR2: DFQATT and SNEGSKA (reference sequence). The CDR3 reads CSVSAGYNEQFF.

This chain uses TRBV7-9 with TRBJ2-1. The CDR3 runs 11 residues. In germline, CDR1 is SEHNR, CDR2 FQNEAQ (reference sequence). Here the CDR3 reads CAVRRVNEQFF. Full variable domain (missing parts from reference TRBV7-9 and TRBJ2-1): DTGVSQNPRHKITKRGQNVTFRCDPISEHNRLYWYRQTLGQGPEFLTYFQNEAQLEKSRLLSDRFSAERPKGSFSTLEIQRTEQGDSAMYLCAVRRVNEQFFGPGTRLTVL.

The chain links TRBV29-1 to TRBJ2-1; TCRdb's D call of TRBD1 is untestable without DNA. Germline V gene sequence: CDR1 SQVTM, CDR2 ANQGSEA. The CDR3 is 14 amino acids. CDR3: CSGRGGPKYNEQFF.

The chain combines TRBV12-3 or TRBV12-4 with TRBJ2-5; TCRdb picks TRBD2, but there is no DNA to check that call. There are 19 residues in the CDR3. CDR3 region: CASSNPPTSGGDYQETQYF.

The rearrangement uses TRBV29-1 and TRBJ2-1; there is no DNA to check the TCRdb D call of TRBD2. CDR1 is SQVTM and CDR2 is ANQGSEA in the germline V gene. The CDR3 extends over 14 amino acids. This CDR3 is CSVDGTSEYNEQFF.

The genes are TRBV21-1 and TRBJ2-2; TCRdb names TRBD1, which stays unverified in the absence of DNA. TRBV21-1 is a recognized pseudogene. The CDR3 covers 19 residues. The CDR3 sequence: CASALRDRGQSGRTGELFF.

The chain employs TRBV6-5 and TRBJ1-2. Germline CDR1 reads MNHEY; CDR2 reads SVGAGI. The CDR3 has 11 residues. The CDR3 region is CASSNYYGYTF.

The chain recombines TRBV5-6 with TRBJ2-3. The CDR3 sequence is 14 residues long. CDR1 is SGHDT, CDR2 YYEEEE, per germline. CDR3 protein: CASSFVGSTDTQYF.

The chain joins TRBV7-8 to TRBJ2-3; as DNA is missing, the TRBD2 call by TCRdb cannot be tested. This CDR3 has 11 amino acids. Looked up from germline, CDR1 is SGHVS and CDR2 is FQNEAQ. CDR3 sequence reads: CATASPDTQYF.

V and J are TRBV6-5 and TRBJ1-1. This CDR3 comprises 13 residues. The germline CDR1 and CDR2 sequences are MNHEY and SVGAGI. The CDR3 spells CASNRMADTEAFF.